This TCR beta chain stems from a study of shared clonotypes between healthy human individuals (dated by TCRdb to about 2020). A note on the overall study: The cohort included a few men and a couple of women between 18 and 49 years of age. Per donor, three plates each were used for CD4 naive and CD4 memory, two for CD8 naive, and one for CD8 memory. Blood TCR repertoires of about 5 healthy adults were deeply sequenced to estimate repertoire size and the extent of clonotype sharing between individuals. Different laboratories and diverse techniques were used to prepare libraries and sequence TCR repertoires, to increase sequencing depth and limit assay-specific biases. Between about 0.9 and 8.9 billion PBMCs per donor were obtained by leukapheresis.

The paper as a whole reports these results and caveats: Sampling was limited to blood, and TCR repertoires in tissue likely differ from TCR repertoires in blood. When several donors were compared, the shared fraction of clonotypes was about 5% for naive CD4, around 3.5% for naive CD8, 2.3% for memory CD4, and roughly 0.43% for memory CD8. Larger estimated clonotype richness was generally found for naive subsets than for memory subsets. Higher generation probabilities were observed for clonotypes shared by all four sorted-subset donors than for non-shared clonotypes. Even with the large sequencing depth, rarefaction of the sorted-subset datasets indicated that sequencing was incomplete. Pairwise subsampling led to the expectation that sequencing depth would affect the degree of clonotype sharing among donors. The small number of donors limited the genetic and exposure-history diversity represented.

This clone was picked up one time. This receptor's antigen is unknown. The input lacks base qualities; no much larger clone sits a single base away. TCR CDR3 regions were amplified from genomic DNA by multiplex PCR using the deep immunoSEQ assay. Genomic DNA extracted from each cell subset was distributed evenly over all wells of several immunoSEQ 96-well plates, and each plate served as one replicate. For sorted subsets, 200 to 250 ng of genomic DNA, equivalent to around 30,000 T cell genomes, went into each replicate PCR. The purified libraries were quantified using a Qubit 3.0 fluorometer, sized with a Bioanalyzer 2100, and then quantified again using the KAPA Library Quantification kit. Every immunoSEQ 96-well plate was sequenced on a separate single-read 150-cycle Illumina NextSeq 550 flow cell. In the original analysis: Because the immunoSEQ output included only junctional sequences and no quality scores, the filtering could not be the same as the filtering used for full-length reads. To assign V/J genes and CDR3, sequences were annotated using PyIR, a Python wrapper for IgBLAST v1.9, with IMGT germline references. Reads were filtered out if the reads had weak V/J assignments (E-value above 1e-6), no CDR3, stop codons, out-of-frame junctions, or ambiguous translated residues. V3J clonotypes were defined by identical inferred V gene, J gene, and CDR3 amino acid sequence. The percentage overlap between two repertoires was calculated by dividing the number of shared unique clonotypes by the size of the smaller repertoire. Repertoire richness was assessed with RTK rarefaction, the Chao1 estimator, and Recon v2.1 estimates of unobserved clonotypes. For all TCRbeta clonotypes obtained by the gDNA method from a few donors, generation probabilities were computed with OLGA. Sourced from immuneACCESS, this table was stored by TCRdb with only in-frame sequences that have V and J called. A share of the clones is absent; for the studies checked, an unresolved V gene accounts for under half, and the remainder has no known explanation. V and J calls and clone size come straight from that table; D and trimming were deduced from the DNA. The sample table shows over 2 million clones, and 85% to 95% are seen once. Jointly, the top ten make up around 0.4% of the sample.

V is reduced by 5 bases and J by 4 bases, leaving a spacing of 16 bases between them. Including cysteine and phenylalanine, the CDR3 has 15 amino acids. Only the CDR3 DNA is retained, 45 bases long and in frame from the first base. From a lookup of the germline V gene, CDR1 and CDR2 are LGHNA and YNFKEQ. Healthy HIV-negative adults with no recently reported acute infections or vaccinations were included as donors. Only Caucasian adults living in Nashville, Tennessee, USA were represented among the donors. CD4+ T cells were enriched by magnetic negative selection, after which naive cells were positively selected on CD45RA and the negative fraction was taken as the memory subset. Blood was obtained by leukapheresis, after which PBMCs were separated by Ficoll-Histopaque density gradient centrifugation and cryopreserved in liquid nitrogen vapor phase. Analytical flow cytometry was used to check the purity and quantity of every magnetically sorted T cell population. Genomic DNA was isolated from each sorted fraction and quantified by UV absorbance on a Nanodrop 2000c.

The source is a man between 18 and 35 years old in good health. Some clones in this sample may be carry-over from other donors' samples. This chain is built from TRBV4-2 and TRBJ2-3; TRBD2 could be the D gene, as 5 bases match. The sequenced sample consisted of naive CD4+ T cells from PBMCs. What the cell subset or site label conveys for this sample: CD45RA+ positively selected. The CDR3 reads CASSEADPDADTQYF. The nucleotide sequence reads TGTGCCAGCAGCGAAGCGGATCCGGACGCAGATACGCAGTATTTT.